This is a list of T cell receptor beta chains from one sample in a study of blood T cells in healthy people across ages. In TCRdb, the 5' RACE reads were re-called with MiXCR into one record per CDR3 protein. The data hold 910,000 or so distinct CDR3 sequences, with roughly 51% observed a single time. Sample: blood. These receptors were taken from a woman in her sixties or seventies in good health. Each CDR3 is given without its conserved first and last residue. A D gene is named only where the DNA matches it firmly.

>-|TRBV20-1|TRBJ2-3
SARDSGVDTQY
>TRBD2|TRBV20-1|TRBJ2-7
SARDPTGTSGTYYEQY
>-|TRBV6-6|TRBJ2-1
ASGSIRDEQF
>-|TRBV27|TRBJ2-6
ASSRGPRSGANVLT
>-|TRBV19|TRBJ2-7
ASSPFFSGYSYEQY
>-|TRBV20-1|TRBJ2-5
SARVGEETQY
>-|TRBV7-9|TRBJ2-7
ASSVLTDYEQY
>-|TRBV7-2|TRBJ2-1
ASSLSHGYNEQF
>TRBD2|TRBV6-2/TRBV6-3|TRBJ2-1
ASSPLGLAGDNEQF
>-|TRBV27|TRBJ2-3
ASSFFSADTQY
>TRBD1|TRBV29-1|TRBJ2-7
SVTAWDSSYEQY
>-|TRBV10-1|TRBJ2-3
ASSSQTSTDTQY
>-|TRBV27|TRBJ2-4
ASSFAGYKNIQY
>-|TRBV27|TRBJ2-7
ASSLQKGNPYEQY
>-|TRBV20-1|TRBJ2-1
SAYHGSSYNEQF
>-|TRBV29-1|TRBJ2-7
SVGRGDGEQY
>-|TRBV18|TRBJ2-2
ASSSTGLNTGELF
>-|TRBV18|TRBJ1-2
ASSAQVEGGGYT
>TRBD2|TRBV28|TRBJ2-7
ASSQPGGEVPYEQY
>-|TRBV4-2|TRBJ2-7
ASSATHSYEQY
>-|TRBV18|TRBJ2-5
ASSPPGAETQY
>TRBD2|TRBV20-1|TRBJ2-3
SALTSGSSSDTQY
>-|TRBV7-2|TRBJ2-7
ASSSSKLVSYEQY
>TRBD2|TRBV6-2/TRBV6-3|TRBJ2-7
ASSYAAGVFYEQY
>-|TRBV5-1|TRBJ1-4
ASSIMGAANEKLF
>-|TRBV6-2/TRBV6-3|TRBJ2-3
ASMLDSSTDTQY
>TRBD2|TRBV7-9|TRBJ2-7
ASSERQTSGRSEQY
>TRBD2|TRBV29-1|TRBJ2-5
SVSTSPQETQY
>TRBD2|TRBV5-5|TRBJ2-7
ASSQNRLAGVPYEQY
>-|TRBV4-3|TRBJ2-7
ASSQERSTSYEQY
>-|TRBV7-2|TRBJ2-5
ASSLRKGPDFGETQY
>-|TRBV20-1|TRBJ2-1
SARDASVVYNEQF
>TRBD1|TRBV20-1|TRBJ1-5
SARSWTGLPYSNQPQH
>-|TRBV28|TRBJ2-5
ASSSGPRETQY
>-|TRBV12-3/TRBV12-4|TRBJ2-7
ASSRAGKGDSYEQY
>TRBD1|TRBV4-1|TRBJ2-1
ASSQDGQGVDRRF
>-|TRBV12-3/TRBV12-4|TRBJ2-7
ASSVTGGVYEQY
>-|TRBV18|TRBJ2-1
ASSLVRDSQNNEQF
>TRBD2|TRBV12-3/TRBV12-4|TRBJ2-7
ASRTLAGSYEQY
>TRBD2|TRBV27|TRBJ2-1
ASSLSLSGGNNEQF
>-|TRBV18|TRBJ2-7
ASSQLDRTSYEQY
>-|TRBV20-1|TRBJ1-1
SARLRASGEKAF
>TRBD2|TRBV28|TRBJ2-1
ASSLIGTIGTYNEQF
>-|TRBV3-1|TRBJ2-3
ASSRTSGMGTDTQY
>TRBD2|TRBV5-1|TRBJ2-1
ASSYLAGGPGSRNEQF
>-|TRBV28|TRBJ1-2
ASSSNLSGYT
>-|TRBV14|TRBJ1-6
ASSREGRSSYNSPLH
>-|TRBV15|TRBJ1-5
ATSGQYSNQPQH
>TRBD2|TRBV29-1|TRBJ2-1
SVVFWGTSGGYNEQF
>TRBD2|TRBV7-9|TRBJ2-1
ASSLAFSRDSGNEQF
>-|TRBV28|TRBJ2-5
ASSLVGGALETQY
>TRBD1|TRBV12-3/TRBV12-4|TRBJ1-5
ASSPGTGPQPQH
>-|TRBV25-1|TRBJ1-5
ASSVTGNQPQH
>-|TRBV13|TRBJ1-6
ASKRTTYNSPLH